The sequence of this T cell receptor beta chain was determined in a study of T-cell reconstitution after alpha-beta-depleted transplantation in children. Points from the study as a whole: Surviving recipient T cells and intrathymic progenitors accounted for some patients' high TCRbeta diversity at day 60. Reports say that about two months after transplant, the alpha-beta T cells came out of several hundred graft clones that had expanded. A year post-transplant, T-cell counts and diversity derived mostly from newly produced T cells.

A note on this clonotype: Antigen specificity is unknown.

A TCRbeta library incorporating unique molecular identifiers was prepared. Via MiXCR, TCRdb re-called the PCR reads, giving one row per CDR3 protein. This table has over 400,000 distinct CDR3 sequences, over 40% appearing once. The CDR3 runs 15 residues. Trimming removed 6 bases at V and 3 bases at J, with 17 bases between. Germline values: CDR1 MNHEY, CDR2 SMNVEV (reference sequence). This receptor was identified in a girl aged 2-10 years with aplastic anemia, due to receive a stem cell transplant. J is TRBJ1-1 and V is TRBV27; perhaps TRBD1 as D (6 bases). Here the sequenced sample was PBMCs, taken before TCRalphabeta/CD19-depleted stem cell transplant. The CDR3 DNA reads TGTGCCAGCAGCCCTACGGGGGGCTTTTACACTGAAGCTTTCTTT. Amino acids: CASSPTGGFYTEAFF.